This T cell receptor beta chain was sequenced in a study of human T cells and chemical hapten exposure. The germline V gene has CDR1 SGHRS and CDR2 YFSETQ. Losses at the gene ends were 4 bases for V and 3 bases for J; bases not matched to a gene: 9. CDR3 size: 16 residues. Time point: patch test 1, 2 weeks after DPC sensitization. Treatment defined: therapeutic diphenylcyclopropenone sensitization with weekly scalp DPC. TCRdb re-called the RACE reads with MiXCR, one entry per CDR3 protein. The sample includes around 340,000 distinct CDR3 sequences, approximately 6.3% seen only once; the top ten take around 8.4%.

The V call is TRBV5-1, the J call TRBJ2-3; 9 bases agree with TRBD1. Here the sequenced sample was whole blood, taken in connection with sensitization to the hapten diphenylcyclopropenone (DPC). The clonotype was recovered from a woman between 18 and 29 years old with alopecia areata. Some clones in this sample may be carry-over from other donors' samples. The CDR3 nucleotides read TGCGCCAGCAGCCCCCAGGGACAGGGTGCGACAGATACGCAGTATTTT. Translating gives CASSPQGQGATDTQYF.